Below, 3 T cell receptor beta chains from the same sample are listed, as sequenced in a study of Graves' ophthalmopathy and Graves' hyperthyroidism. The study amplified TCR beta CDR3 regions using RNA transcripts. The first round was an RT-PCR with HTBI primers, and the second round was a multiplex PCR. TCRdb itself ran the multiplex PCR reads through MiXCR, one entry per CDR3 protein. There are a few hundred thousand distinct CDR3 sequences in the sample; 17% occur only once, and roughly 2.4% lies in the top ten. The sequenced sample was peripheral blood. The receptors come from an adult woman with stable Graves' hyperthyroidism.

This clonotype was observed at least ten times. The rearrangement joins TRBV14 to TRBJ2-5, with no clear D. The CDR3 has 13 residues. V was shortened by 0 bases and J by 4 bases, with 6 bases between the two germline ends. Germline CDR1 SGHDN, CDR2 FVKESK. Here the CDR3 reads CASSQDLGETQYF. The CDR3 nucleotides are TGTGCCAGCAGCCAAGATCTAGGAGAGACCCAGTACTTC.

This clonotype was seen ten or more times. This chain connects TRBV27 to TRBJ1-6; 7 nucleotides align to TRBD1. Germline V gene data show CDR1 as MNHEY and CDR2 as SMNVEV (reference sequence). The CDR3 spans 17 residues. With V trimmed by 8 bases and J by 0 bases, 10 bases remained unmatched. The CDR3 loop is CASAGTALSSYNSPLHF. The CDR3, as DNA: TGTGCCAGCGCAGGGACAGCTTTATCCTCCTATAATTCACCCCTCCACTTT.

Only a few counts were recorded for this clonotype. The gene calls are TRBV12-5 and TRBJ2-7; TRBD2 agrees at 14 bases. The length of the CDR3 is 18 residues. Per the germline V gene, CDR1 is LGHNT and CDR2 is FRNRAP. V gave up 3 bases and J gave up 3 bases; unmatched junction bases: 10. CDR3: CASGLKTSGRAVSYEQYF. CDR3 DNA sequence: TGTGCTAGTGGTTTAAAGACTAGCGGGAGGGCCGTTAGCTACGAGCAGTACTTC.